These T cell receptor beta chains were read from a single sample in a study of shared clonotypes between healthy human individuals. Sequencing used immunoSEQ multiplex PCR; TCRdb keeps in-frame clones, though not all of them. The data hold about 2.4 million clones, with approximately 94% observed a single time. The sample taken for sequencing was naive CD4+ T cells sorted from blood. The receptors were sampled from a man aged 18 to 35 in good health. Both conserved end residues are part of each CDR3. D genes are given only for firm matches. Clone sizes are given selectively: once, few, many, or a class where the clone is expanded.

size	V	J	D	DNA	CDR3
-	TRBV7-9	TRBJ2-5	TRBD2	TGTGCCAGCAGCTTAGTTGTTAGCGGGCCCTCAGGGGAGACCCAGTACTTC	CASSLVVSGPSGETQYF
-	TRBV18	TRBJ2-1	TRBD2	TGTGCCAGCTCACCGCTTACTAGCGACAATGAGCAGTTCTTC	CASSPLTSDNEQFF
-	TRBV2	TRBJ2-7	-	TGTGCCAGCAGTGAAGATACGAAGGCCTACGAGCAGTACTTC	CASSEDTKAYEQYF
-	TRBV2	TRBJ1-4	-	TGTGCCAGCAGTGACGAGACAGAGATTTTT	CASSDETEIF
-	TRBV29-1	TRBJ2-2	-	TGCAGCGTTGAGGATGCTAGATCCTGGGAGCTGTTTTTT	CSVEDARSWELFF
-	TRBV5-6	TRBJ1-2	TRBD1	TGTGCCAGCAGCTTTACAGGGGCAACCTATGGCTACACCTTC	CASSFTGATYGYTF
-	TRBV30	TRBJ2-1	-	TGTGCCTGGAGTGTACAGGACAATGAGCAGTTCTTC	CAWSVQDNEQFF
-	TRBV28	TRBJ2-7	-	TGTGCCAGCAGCCCTACCAGGAGGTGGATAGTAGAGCAGTACTTC	CASSPTRRWIVEQYF
-	TRBV5-1	TRBJ2-5	-	TGCGCCAGCAGCTTGGCCTCTGGTGAGACCCAGTACTTC	CASSLASGETQYF
once	TRBV7-9	TRBJ2-1	-	TGTGCCAGCAGCTTATTGGGTGAGCAGTTCTTC	CASSLLGEQFF
-	TRBV27	TRBJ1-1	TRBD1	TGTGCCAGCGGATGGGGACAGGGCGGCGTGAACACTGAAGCTTTCTTT	CASGWGQGGVNTEAFF
-	TRBV18	TRBJ2-3	-	TGTGCCAGCTCAGACAGACTCAGCACAGATACGCAGTATTTT	CASSDRLSTDTQYF
-	TRBV6-6	TRBJ1-2	-	TGTGCCAGCACACCCACAGGGTTAGGCTACACCTTC	CASTPTGLGYTF
-	TRBV5-1	TRBJ1-4	-	TGCGCCAGCAGCTTGGATGGAACTAATGAAAAACTGTTTTTT	CASSLDGTNEKLFF
-	TRBV30	TRBJ1-2	-	TGTGCCTGGTGTGCAGGGCGCGGGTATGGCTACACCTTC	CAWCAGRGYGYTF
-	TRBV6-5	TRBJ1-1	-	TGTGCCAGCAGTTACTCTTCCGAGAACACTGAAGCTTTCTTT	CASSYSSENTEAFF
few	TRBV2	TRBJ1-1	-	TGTGCCAGCAGCCTCGAGGTAGGGAACACTGAAGCTTTCTTT	CASSLEVGNTEAFF
-	TRBV18	TRBJ2-3	-	TGTGCCAGCTCACCCCTCCCCACAGATACGCAGTATTTT	CASSPLPTDTQYF
-	TRBV5-1	TRBJ2-1	TRBD2	TGCGCCAGCAGCTTGGTAGCGGGAGCTGGGAGGAATGAGCAGTTCTTC	CASSLVAGAGRNEQFF
-	TRBV7-3	TRBJ2-2	-	TGTGCCAGCAGCTTAAGGGGGGCCTTCATCCCCCCCGGGGAGCTGTTTTTT	CASSLRGAFIPPGELFF
once	TRBV30	TRBJ2-1	-	TGTGCCTGGACCTATGGCGTAGTCCACAATGAGCAGTTCTTC	CAWTYGVVHNEQFF
-	TRBV7-9	TRBJ2-7	-	TGTGCCAGCAGCTTAGGGATCGGGGTGTACGAGCAGTACTTC	CASSLGIGVYEQYF
-	TRBV7-6	TRBJ2-3	TRBD2	TGTGCCAGCAGCTTAGAACCCAGGACTAGCGGGACTTCAAAGGGGCGGGATACGCAGTATTTT	CASSLEPRTSGTSKGRDTQYF
-	TRBV19	TRBJ1-4	TRBD1	TGTGCCAGTAGTAGGCCGGGACAGGACAATGAAAAACTGTTTTTT	CASSRPGQDNEKLFF
-	TRBV6-5	TRBJ2-3	TRBD2	TGTGCCAGCAGTTACCGGGGGGGAATCACAGATACGCAGTATTTT	CASSYRGGITDTQYF
once	TRBV14	TRBJ2-6	-	TGTGCCAGCAGCCAAGATGGGATCTCTGGGGCCAACGTCCTGACTTTC	CASSQDGISGANVLTF
-	TRBV29-1	TRBJ2-6	-	TGCAGCGTTGCAGAAGGGGCCAACGTCCTGACTTTC	CSVAEGANVLTF
-	TRBV5-1	TRBJ2-7	TRBD2	TGCGCCAGCAGCAGGGAGGGAAACTACGAGCAGTACTTC	CASSREGNYEQYF
-	TRBV29-1	TRBJ1-1	TRBD1	TGCAGCGCCGCGGTGGGACAGGGTCGGGAAGCTTTCTTT	CSAAVGQGREAFF
once	TRBV18	TRBJ2-3	-	TGTGCCAGCTCACCCATCCGGGGTCCAGATACGCAGTATTTT	CASSPIRGPDTQYF
-	TRBV6-6	TRBJ1-2	-	TGTGCCAGCAGTCTCGGGGAGAACTATGGCTACACCTTC	CASSLGENYGYTF
-	TRBV2	TRBJ2-3	-	TGTGCCAGCTCGGATTATACGCAGTATTTT	CASSDYTQYF
-	TRBV2	TRBJ2-5	TRBD1	TGTGCCAGCAGTGAACAGGGACAGGGCCAAGAGACCCAGTACTTC	CASSEQGQGQETQYF
-	TRBV19	TRBJ2-1	-	TGTGCCAGTAGTCCGCGGGACAACTCCTACAATGAGCAGTTCTTC	CASSPRDNSYNEQFF
-	TRBV14	TRBJ2-1	-	TGTGCCAGCAGCCAAGATCTGTGGGGGAATGAGCAGTTCTTC	CASSQDLWGNEQFF
-	TRBV18	TRBJ2-5	-	TGTGCCAGCTCACGGTATGGGCTTGGAGAGACCCAGTACTTC	CASSRYGLGETQYF
-	TRBV6-1	TRBJ1-1	-	TGTGCCAGCAGTGGGACAGTAAACACTGAAGCTTTCTTT	CASSGTVNTEAFF
-	TRBV18	TRBJ2-7	-	TGTGCCAGCTCACCACCGGGCAAGCAGGGCGAGCAGTACTTC	CASSPPGKQGEQYF
-	TRBV5-6	TRBJ1-3	-	TGTGCCAGCAGCTTGTTCAGAACGTCCGGAAACACCATATATTTT	CASSLFRTSGNTIYF
-	TRBV27	TRBJ2-7	-	TGTGCCAGCGCTACCGCGGGACACCTCTCCTACGAGCAGTACTTC	CASATAGHLSYEQYF
-	TRBV2	TRBJ2-7	-	TGTGCCAGCAGTGAAGTCAGCCCCGAGCAGTACTTC	CASSEVSPEQYF
-	TRBV6-5	TRBJ1-1	-	TGTGCCAGCAGTTACGCGGGAATGGCTGAAGCTTTCTTT	CASSYAGMAEAFF
-	TRBV6-1	TRBJ1-2	-	TGTGCCAGCACAGAGACCCATTATGGCTACACCTTC	CASTETHYGYTF
-	TRBV6-1	TRBJ2-7	TRBD2	TGTGCCAGCAGCCGGAGCGGGACTAGGGAATACGAGCAGTACTTC	CASSRSGTREYEQYF
-	TRBV5-8	TRBJ2-3	TRBD1	TGTGCCAGCAGCTTAGGTGCGACAGGGGGCGCGGGAGATACGCAGTATTTT	CASSLGATGGAGDTQYF
-	TRBV4-2	TRBJ2-1	TRBD2	TGTGCCAGCAGCCAAGCCCTAGCGGGTTACAATGAGCAGTTCTTC	CASSQALAGYNEQFF
-	TRBV7-2	TRBJ2-5	-	TGTGCCAGCAGCTTTCCAACATGGCATCAGACCCAGTACTTC	CASSFPTWHQTQYF
-	TRBV2	TRBJ2-3	-	TGTGCCAGCAGTGAAGGAGTGGATACGCAGTATTTT	CASSEGVDTQYF
-	TRBV6-1	TRBJ2-3	-	TGTGCCAGCAGTGAAAGTCTCGGCAGCAGGGCGCGGGATACGCAGTATTTT	CASSESLGSRARDTQYF
-	TRBV6-1	TRBJ2-3	-	TGTGCCAGCAGTGACCTAGGGGGAGACACAGATACGCAGTATTTT	CASSDLGGDTDTQYF
-	TRBV5-4	TRBJ2-2	-	TGTGCCAGCAGCTTGGTCGGGAGTCTGGGCACCGGGGAGCTGTTTTTT	CASSLVGSLGTGELFF
-	TRBV21-1	TRBJ1-5	-	TGTGCCAGCAACACTACAGGGCCTGGACAGGATAGCAATCAGCCCCAGCATTTT	CASNTTGPGQDSNQPQHF
-	TRBV7-8	TRBJ1-1	TRBD1	TGTGCCAGCAGCTTAGATTTTAACAGGGGCCAGGTTGAAGCTTTCTTT	CASSLDFNRGQVEAFF
-	TRBV25-1	TRBJ1-3	-	TGTGCCAGCAGTCCCCGAGACCCAGGCTCTGGAAACACCATATATTTT	CASSPRDPGSGNTIYF